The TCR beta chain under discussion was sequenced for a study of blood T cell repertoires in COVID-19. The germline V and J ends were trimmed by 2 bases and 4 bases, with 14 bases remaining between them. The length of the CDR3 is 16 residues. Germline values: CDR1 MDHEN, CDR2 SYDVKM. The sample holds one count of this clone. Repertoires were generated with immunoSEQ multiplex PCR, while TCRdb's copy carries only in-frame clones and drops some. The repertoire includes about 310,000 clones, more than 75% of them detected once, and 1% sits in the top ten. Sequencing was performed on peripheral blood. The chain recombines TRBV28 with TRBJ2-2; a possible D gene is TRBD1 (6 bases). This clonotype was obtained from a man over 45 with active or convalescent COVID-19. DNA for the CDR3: TGTGCCAGCAGTTTACCCACAGGGTTGGGCACCGGGGAGCTGTTTTTT. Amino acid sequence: CASSLPTGLGTGELFF. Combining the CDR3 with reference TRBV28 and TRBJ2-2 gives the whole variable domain DVKVTQSSRYLVKRTGEKVFLECVQDMDHENMFWYRQDPGLGLRLIYFSYDVKMKEKGDIPEGYSVSREKKERFSLILESASTNQTSMYLCASSLPTGLGTGELFFGEGSRLTVL.